One and the same sample provided the 13 T cell receptor beta chains below, sequenced in a study of immune heterogeneity within non-small cell lung tumors (dated by TCRdb to 2017 to 2018). For the TCR template, genomic DNA was extracted from bulk tumor tissue, and 500 to 600 ng of gDNA was amplified for each sample. During surgery, multiple biopsies were taken from each primary tumor and placed as far apart as possible within the tumor mass. Patients in the study cohort, which was described as untreated, were newly diagnosed NSCLC cases going through curative surgery. Sequencing took place on a HiSeq X Ten. The TCR beta CDR3 region was amplified with a multiplex PCR system whose first round ran for around 11 cycles using 32 V-gene forward primers and 13 J-gene reverse primers. TCRdb passed the public sequencing reads through fastp at Q25 and MiXCR, retaining productive beta sequences. Rows are unified per CDR3 protein, each entry keeping the most common DNA and genes. In all, the sample holds over 5,000 distinct CDR3 sequences, and around a fifth of those were seen once. Of the sample, over 7.5% is held by the ten largest clones.

Sequenced sample: lung tumor tissue. Source of these receptors: a woman aged 55-69 years with non-small cell lung cancer.

Relative to its sample, this clonotype is medium-sized. The rearrangement uses TRBV9 and TRBJ1-1; D gene unclear. V shed 0 bases and J shed 3 bases, with 6 bases lying between them. CDR3 length: 13 amino acids. From germline, CDR1 is SGDLS and CDR2 YYNGEE. The CDR3 DNA is TGTGCCAGCAGCGTAGGCCCAGACACTGAAGCTTTCTTT. This codes for CASSVGPDTEAFF. Looking up the rest from reference TRBV9 and TRBJ1-1 gives the full variable domain: DSGVTQTPKHLITATGQRVTLRCSPRSGDLSVYWYQQSLDQGLQFLIQYYNGEERAKGNILERFSAQQFPDLHSELNLSSLELGDSALYFCASSVGPDTEAFFGQGTRLTVV.

This clonotype has just one count. A much bigger clone sits one base away, suggesting this may be a read error. CDR3 in DNA: TGTGCCAGCAGCCTCCAGACAGGGACGAGGTCCTACGAGCAGTACTTC. The encoded protein is CASSLQTGTRSYEQYF. This sequence joins TRBV7-8 and TRBJ2-7; 7 bases are a match to TRBD1. V dropped 5 bases and J dropped 1; count of bases not matched to a gene: 11. Germline CDR1 and CDR2: SGHVS and FQNEAQ. The CDR3 sequence is 16 residues long.

Details on this clonotype: A much larger clone lies a single base off, so this may be a read error. The CDR3 sequence is CASSPFSGRDNEQFF. For the CDR3, the DNA is TGTGCCAGCAGCCCCTTTAGCGGGAGGGACAATGAGCAGTTCTTC. The chain is built from TRBV13 and TRBJ2-1; 11 bases align to TRBD2. CDR3 length: 15 amino acids. V was clipped by 5 bases and J by 5 bases; unmatched bases: 5. In germline, CDR1 is PRHDT, CDR2 FYEKMQ (reference sequence).

By sample share, this clonotype is medium-sized. V and J are TRBV6-2 or TRBV6-3 and TRBJ2-2; D unresolved. Germline CDR1 reads MNHEY; CDR2 reads SVGEGT. Trimming took 7 bases from V and 7 from J, leaving 19 bases between them. This CDR3 is built from 15 residues. The CDR3 reads CASTASREWVGELFF. The DNA for the CDR3 is TGTGCCAGCACTGCGAGTAGGGAATGGGTCGGGGAGCTGTTTTTT.

This clonotype was counted ten times or more. The gene calls are TRBV18 and TRBJ2-3; the match to TRBD1 covers 10 bases. From germline, CDR1 is KGHSH and CDR2 LQKENI. With V trimmed by 3 bases and J by 4 bases, 7 bases remained unmatched. This CDR3 has 16 amino acids. CDR3 sequence: CASSPTAGQGSDTQYF. The CDR3, as DNA: TGTGCCAGCTCACCTACTGCGGGACAGGGGTCAGATACGCAGTATTTT.

This chain connects TRBV11-3 to TRBJ2-7, with 10 bases aligning to TRBD2. This CDR3 has 16 residues. Losses at the gene ends were 2 bases for V and 3 bases for J; bases not matched to a gene: 7. CDR1 and CDR2 from the germline V gene are SGHNT and YENEEA. The CDR3: CASSLYLAGADYEQYF. DNA for the CDR3: TGTGCCAGCAGCTTATATCTAGCGGGAGCAGACTACGAGCAGTACTTC.

The chain is built from TRBV20-1 and TRBJ1-4; D may be TRBD1 (6 bases). Germline-derived CDR1 and CDR2 are DFQATT and SNEGSKA (reference sequence). The CDR3 runs to 15 residues. V lost 5 bases to trimming and J lost 7 bases, with 20 bases between them. CDR3 nucleotide sequence: TGCAGTGCTCGACGGGGGGTCCGAGGGGGTGAAAAACTGTTTTTT. This encodes CSARRGVRGGEKLFF.

By sample fraction, this clonotype is medium-sized. The rearrangement uses TRBV27 and TRBJ1-5; the D gene is possibly TRBD1 (5 bases). Per germline, CDR1 MNHEY and CDR2 SMNVEV (reference sequence). The V end was cut by 5 bases, the J end by 8 bases, with 16 bases between. This CDR3 has 14 amino acids. The CDR3 loop reads CASSPTGVRKPQHF. Written as DNA, the CDR3 is TGTGCCAGCAGTCCCACAGGCGTTAGGAAGCCCCAGCATTTT.

Turning to this clonotype: A much larger clone sits a single nucleotide away, making a read error possible. The genes are TRBV29-1 and TRBJ1-1; D is uncertain. This CDR3 region has 11 residues. Germline lookup yields CDR1 SQVTM and CDR2 ANQGSEA. V lost 5 bases to trimming and J lost 3 bases, with 7 bases between them. The chain's CDR3 is CSVTEDTEAFF. The CDR3 nucleotides read TGCAGCGTTACTGAGGACACTGAAGCTTTCTTT.

This clonotype has at least ten counts. The rearrangement joins TRBV3-1 to TRBJ1-2; D gene unclear. This CDR3 contains 14 residues. Trimming left V 5 bases short and J 4 bases short, with 14 bases between. Germline assignment: CDR1 LGHDT and CDR2 YNNKEL (reference sequence). CDR3 in amino acids: CASSTSTGSYGYTF. The DNA for the CDR3 is TGTGCCAGCAGCACCTCGACGGGGAGCTATGGCTACACCTTC.

This clonotype has at least ten counts. The chain carries TRBV20-1 and TRBJ2-7; D is unclear. The germline CDR1 and CDR2 sequences are DFQATT and SNEGSKA (reference sequence). Trimming took off 6 bases at V and 3 bases at J, with 12 bases between the two ends. The CDR3 is 12 residues long. The CDR3 coding sequence is TGCAGTGCGGGCGCTACACGCTACGAGCAGTACTTC. It codes for CSAGATRYEQYF.

On this clonotype itself: A much larger clone is a single base away; this may be a read error. The chain combines TRBV6-5 with TRBJ1-1, with D hard to call. The CDR3 has 12 residues. Germline CDR1 is MNHEY and CDR2 is SVGAGI. The CDR3 nucleotides are TGTGCCAGCGGTTACTCGTACACTGAAGCTTTCTTT. Its protein is CASGYSYTEAFF.

By sample share, this clonotype is medium-sized. Here the CDR3 reads CSARDPNRGGITEAFF. CDR3 DNA sequence: TGCAGTGCTAGAGATCCGAACAGGGGTGGAATCACTGAAGCTTTCTTT. The genes are TRBV20-1 and TRBJ1-1; 7 bases align to TRBD1. Per germline, CDR1 DFQATT and CDR2 SNEGSKA (reference sequence). After removal of 0 bases from V and 4 bases from J, the junction contained 11 bases not matched to a gene. The CDR3 totals 16 residues.